This T cell receptor beta chain was observed in a study of OX40 agonist ivuxolimab in advanced cancers. Across the study: Those enrolled were 82.7% male, with a mean age of about 66 years and ages from about 20 to 90.

TCRdb keeps only in-frame clones here, not all; method: immunoSEQ multiplex PCR. This sample has 100,000 to 150,000 clones, with about nine tenths found just once. This clone has a handful of counts. The length of the CDR3 is 14 residues. Trimming at V came to 4 bases and at J to 8 bases, leaving 8 bases not matched to a gene. CDR1 SGHNT and CDR2 YYREEE come from the germline V gene (reference sequence). The sample in question was CD4+ or CD8+ T cells sorted from blood, obtained in a trial of the OX40 agonist ivuxolimab. The clonotype originates from an adult with an advanced solid tumor such as melanoma, head and neck, liver or kidney cancer. V usage is TRBV5-4 and J usage is TRBJ2-7; 11 nucleotides line up with TRBD1. In DNA form, the CDR3 reads TGTGCCAGCAGCCCGAGGACAGGGGGCGATCAGCAGTACTTC. This translates into CASSPRTGGDQQYF.